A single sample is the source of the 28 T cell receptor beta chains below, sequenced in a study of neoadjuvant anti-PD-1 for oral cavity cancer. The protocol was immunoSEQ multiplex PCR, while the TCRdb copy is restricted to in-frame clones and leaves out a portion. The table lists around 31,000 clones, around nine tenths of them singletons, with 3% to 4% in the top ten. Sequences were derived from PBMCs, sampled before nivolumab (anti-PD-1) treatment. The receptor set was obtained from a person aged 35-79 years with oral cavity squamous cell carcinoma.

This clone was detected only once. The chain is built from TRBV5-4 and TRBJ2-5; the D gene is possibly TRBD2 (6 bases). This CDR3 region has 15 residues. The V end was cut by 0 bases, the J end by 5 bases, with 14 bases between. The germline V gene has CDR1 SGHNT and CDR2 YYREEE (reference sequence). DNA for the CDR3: TGTGCCAGCAGCTTGGACCGGGAGTTTTGGGAGACCCAGTACTTC. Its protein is CASSLDREFWETQYF.

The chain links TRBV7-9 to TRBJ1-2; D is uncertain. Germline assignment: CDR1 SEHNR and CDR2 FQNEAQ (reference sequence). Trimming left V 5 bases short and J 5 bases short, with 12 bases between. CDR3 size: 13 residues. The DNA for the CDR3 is TGTGCCAGCAGCCCGGGGATTCTATATGGCTACACCTTC. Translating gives CASSPGILYGYTF.

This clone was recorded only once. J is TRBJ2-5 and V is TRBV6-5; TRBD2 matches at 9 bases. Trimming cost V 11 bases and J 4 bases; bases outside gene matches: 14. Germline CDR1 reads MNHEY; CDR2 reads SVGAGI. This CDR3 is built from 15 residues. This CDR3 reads CAAHGLRGGGETQYF. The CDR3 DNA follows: TGTGCCGCCCATGGGTTGCGGGGGGGCGGAGAGACCCAGTACTTC.

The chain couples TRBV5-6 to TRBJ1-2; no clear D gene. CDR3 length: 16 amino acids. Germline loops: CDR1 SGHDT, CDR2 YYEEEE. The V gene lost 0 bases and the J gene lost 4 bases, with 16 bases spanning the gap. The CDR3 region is CASSLVPHSSGYGYTF. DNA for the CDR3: TGTGCCAGCAGCTTGGTCCCACACTCGTCAGGCTATGGCTACACCTTC.

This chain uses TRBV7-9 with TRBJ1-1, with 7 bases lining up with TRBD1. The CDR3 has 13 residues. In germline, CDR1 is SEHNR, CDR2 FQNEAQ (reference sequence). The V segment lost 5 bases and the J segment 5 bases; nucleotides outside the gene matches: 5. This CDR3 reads CASSRQGGTEAFF. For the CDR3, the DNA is TGTGCCAGCAGCAGACAGGGTGGTACTGAAGCTTTCTTT.

In DNA, the CDR3 is TGTGCCAGTAGTATTTGGGGGGACAGACCCTACGAGCAGTACTTC. Residues: CASSIWGDRPYEQYF. This sequence joins TRBV19 and TRBJ2-7; D might be TRBD1 (7 bases). V lost 3 bases to trimming and J lost 2 bases, with 14 bases between them. Per the germline V gene, CDR1 is LNHDA and CDR2 is SQIVND (reference sequence). The CDR3 is 15 residues long.

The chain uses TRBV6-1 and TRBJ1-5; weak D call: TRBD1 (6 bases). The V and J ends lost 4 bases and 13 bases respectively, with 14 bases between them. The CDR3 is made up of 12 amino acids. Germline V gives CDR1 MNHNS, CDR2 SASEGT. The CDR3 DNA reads TGTGCCAGCAGTGTTCCCGGGGGGCCGCAGCATTTT. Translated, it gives CASSVPGGPQHF.

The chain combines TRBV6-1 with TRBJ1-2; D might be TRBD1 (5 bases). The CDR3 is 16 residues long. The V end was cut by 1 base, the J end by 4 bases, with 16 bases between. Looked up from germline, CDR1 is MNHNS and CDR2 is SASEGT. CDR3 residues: CASSEGHRDLPYGYTF. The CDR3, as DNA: TGTGCCAGCAGTGAAGGGCACCGGGACTTGCCCTATGGCTACACCTTC.

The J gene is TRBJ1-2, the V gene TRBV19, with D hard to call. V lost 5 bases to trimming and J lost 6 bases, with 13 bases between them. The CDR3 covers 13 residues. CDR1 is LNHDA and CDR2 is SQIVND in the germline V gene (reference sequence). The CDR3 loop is CASSDGSFNGYTF. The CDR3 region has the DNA TGTGCCAGTAGTGATGGGAGTTTCAATGGCTACACCTTC.

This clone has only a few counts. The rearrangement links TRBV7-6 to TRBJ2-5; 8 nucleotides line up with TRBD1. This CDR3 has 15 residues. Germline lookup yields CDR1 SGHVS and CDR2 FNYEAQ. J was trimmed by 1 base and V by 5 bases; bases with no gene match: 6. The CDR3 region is CASSPGTGAQETQYF. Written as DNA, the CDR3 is TGTGCCAGCAGCCCGGGGACAGGAGCCCAAGAGACCCAGTACTTC.

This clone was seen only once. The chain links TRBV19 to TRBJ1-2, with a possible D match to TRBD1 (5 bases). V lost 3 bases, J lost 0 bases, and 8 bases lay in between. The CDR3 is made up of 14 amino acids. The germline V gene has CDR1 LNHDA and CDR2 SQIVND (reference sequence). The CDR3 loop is CASSIAGANYGYTF. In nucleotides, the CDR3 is TGTGCCAGTAGTATTGCGGGGGCTAACTATGGCTACACCTTC. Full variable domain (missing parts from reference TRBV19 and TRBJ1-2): DGGITQSPKYLFRKEGQNVTLSCEQNLNHDAMYWYRQDPGQGLRLIYYSQIVNDFQKGDIAEGYSVSREKKESFPLTVTSAQKNPTAFYLCASSIAGANYGYTFGSGTRLTVV.

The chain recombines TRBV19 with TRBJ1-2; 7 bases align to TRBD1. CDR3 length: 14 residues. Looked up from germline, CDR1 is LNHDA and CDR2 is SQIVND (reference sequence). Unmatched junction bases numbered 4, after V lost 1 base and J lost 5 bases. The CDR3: CASSIAGTAYGYTF. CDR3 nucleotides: TGTGCCAGTAGTATAGCCGGGACAGCATATGGCTACACCTTC.

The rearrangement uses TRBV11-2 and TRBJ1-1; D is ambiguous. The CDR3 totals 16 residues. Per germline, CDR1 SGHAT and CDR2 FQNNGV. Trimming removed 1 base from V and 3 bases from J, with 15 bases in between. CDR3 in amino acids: CASSLGSGGLDTEAFF. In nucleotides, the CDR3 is TGTGCCAGCAGCTTAGGAAGTGGTGGATTGGACACTGAAGCTTTCTTT.

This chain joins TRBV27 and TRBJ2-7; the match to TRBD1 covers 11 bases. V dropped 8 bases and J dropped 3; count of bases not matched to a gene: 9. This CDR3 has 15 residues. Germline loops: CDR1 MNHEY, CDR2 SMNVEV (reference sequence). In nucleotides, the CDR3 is TGTGCCAGCTTAAAAGGACAGGGGGCGGTCTACGAGCAGTACTTC. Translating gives CASLKGQGAVYEQYF.

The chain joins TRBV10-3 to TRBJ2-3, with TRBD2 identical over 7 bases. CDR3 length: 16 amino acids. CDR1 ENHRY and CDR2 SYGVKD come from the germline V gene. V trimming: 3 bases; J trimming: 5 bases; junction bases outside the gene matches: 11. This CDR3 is CAISERGVGLGDTQYF. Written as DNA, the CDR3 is TGTGCCATCAGTGAACGGGGGGTTGGGTTGGGAGATACGCAGTATTTT.

Here the CDR3 DNA reads TGCGCCAGCAGCTTGGTTCGGGGGGGCCTGAGCACAGATACGCAGTATTTT. Translated: CASSLVRGGLSTDTQYF. This chain links TRBV5-1 with TRBJ2-3; 8 bases fit TRBD2. Germline lookup yields CDR1 SGHRS and CDR2 YFSETQ. The CDR3 spans 17 residues. With 0 bases clipped from V and 0 bases from J, the junction kept 6 bases outside the gene matches.

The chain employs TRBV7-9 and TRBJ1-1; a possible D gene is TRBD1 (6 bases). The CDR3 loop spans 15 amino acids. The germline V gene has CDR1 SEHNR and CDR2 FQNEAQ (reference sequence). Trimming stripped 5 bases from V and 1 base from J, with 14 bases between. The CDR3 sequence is CASSDTPGANTEAFF. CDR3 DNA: TGTGCCAGCAGCGATACCCCAGGGGCGAACACTGAAGCTTTCTTT.

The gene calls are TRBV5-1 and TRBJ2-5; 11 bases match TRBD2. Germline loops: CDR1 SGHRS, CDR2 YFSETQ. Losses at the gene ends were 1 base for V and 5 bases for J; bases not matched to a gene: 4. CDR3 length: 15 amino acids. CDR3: CASSLLAGGPETQYF. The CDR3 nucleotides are TGCGCCAGCAGCTTGTTAGCGGGGGGGCCGGAGACCCAGTACTTC.

The DNA of the CDR3 is TGTGCCAGCAGCGTAGGGGCGAATAGCGGGAGGGATGCCTACGAGCAGTACTTC. Amino acid sequence: CASSVGANSGRDAYEQYF. The chain combines TRBV9 with TRBJ2-7; the match to TRBD2 covers 11 bases. Germline loops: CDR1 SGDLS, CDR2 YYNGEE. V lost 0 bases, J lost 2 bases, and 10 bases stayed unmatched. The CDR3 consists of 18 residues.

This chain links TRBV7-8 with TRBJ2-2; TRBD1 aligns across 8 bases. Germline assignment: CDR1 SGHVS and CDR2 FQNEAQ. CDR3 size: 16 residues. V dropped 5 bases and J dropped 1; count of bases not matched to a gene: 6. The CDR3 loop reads CASSPEGTGNTGELFF. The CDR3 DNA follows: TGTGCCAGCAGCCCCGAGGGGACAGGGAACACCGGGGAGCTGTTTTTT.

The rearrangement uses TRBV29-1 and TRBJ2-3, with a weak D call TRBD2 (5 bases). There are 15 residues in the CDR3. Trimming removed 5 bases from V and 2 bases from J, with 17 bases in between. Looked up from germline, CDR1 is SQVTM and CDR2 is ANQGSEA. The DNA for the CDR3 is TGCAGCGTTTCCCAACTCGGGGATTCCACAGATACGCAGTATTTT. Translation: CSVSQLGDSTDTQYF.

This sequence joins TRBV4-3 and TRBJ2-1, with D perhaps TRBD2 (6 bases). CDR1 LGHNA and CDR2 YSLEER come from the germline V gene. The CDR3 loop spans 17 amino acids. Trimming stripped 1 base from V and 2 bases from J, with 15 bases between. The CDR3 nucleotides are TGCGCCAGCAGCCAAGGGGAGGTCAGGGAGGCCTACAATGAGCAGTTCTTC. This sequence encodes CASSQGEVREAYNEQFF.

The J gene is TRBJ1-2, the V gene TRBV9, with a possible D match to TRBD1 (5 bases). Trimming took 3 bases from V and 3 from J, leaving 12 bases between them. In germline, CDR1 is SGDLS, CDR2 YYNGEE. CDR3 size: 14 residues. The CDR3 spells CASSERGVDYGYTF. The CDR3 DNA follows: TGTGCCAGCAGCGAGCGGGGGGTGGACTATGGCTACACCTTC. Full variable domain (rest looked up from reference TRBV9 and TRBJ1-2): DSGVTQTPKHLITATGQRVTLRCSPRSGDLSVYWYQQSLDQGLQFLIQYYNGEERAKGNILERFSAQQFPDLHSELNLSSLELGDSALYFCASSERGVDYGYTFGSGTRLTVV.

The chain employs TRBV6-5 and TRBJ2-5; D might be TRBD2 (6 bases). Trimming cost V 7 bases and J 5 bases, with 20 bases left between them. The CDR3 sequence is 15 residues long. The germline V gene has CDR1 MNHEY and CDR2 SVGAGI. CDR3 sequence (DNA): TGTGCCAGCACCCCACCCCTTAGCGGTGGGGAGACCCAGTACTTC. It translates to CASTPPLSGGETQYF.

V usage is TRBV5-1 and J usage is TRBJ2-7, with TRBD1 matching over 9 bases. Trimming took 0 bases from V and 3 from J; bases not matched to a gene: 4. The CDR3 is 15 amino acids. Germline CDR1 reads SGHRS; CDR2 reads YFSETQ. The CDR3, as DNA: TGCGCCAGCAGCTTGGGAACAGGGGGCGGCTACGAGCAGTACTTC. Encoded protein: CASSLGTGGGYEQYF. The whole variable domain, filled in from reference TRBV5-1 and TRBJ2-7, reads KAGVTQTPRYLIKTRGQQVTLSCSPISGHRSVSWYQQTPGQGLQFLFEYFSETQRNKGNFPGRFSGRQFSNSRSEMNVSTLELGDSALYLCASSLGTGGGYEQYFGPGTRLTVT.

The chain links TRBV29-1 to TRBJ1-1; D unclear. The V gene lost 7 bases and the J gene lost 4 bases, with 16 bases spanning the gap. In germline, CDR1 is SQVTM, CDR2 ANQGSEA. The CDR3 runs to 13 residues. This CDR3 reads CSGLKPAGTEAFF. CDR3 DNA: TGCAGCGGCCTGAAGCCGGCGGGCACTGAAGCTTTCTTT.

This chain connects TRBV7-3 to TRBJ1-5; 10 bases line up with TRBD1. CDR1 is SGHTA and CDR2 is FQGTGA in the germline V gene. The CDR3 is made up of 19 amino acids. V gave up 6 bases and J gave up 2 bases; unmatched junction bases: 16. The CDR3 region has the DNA TGTGCCAGCAGATTCCGGGACAGGGGTCTGGAAACTGGCAATCAGCCCCAGCATTTT. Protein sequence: CASRFRDRGLETGNQPQHF.

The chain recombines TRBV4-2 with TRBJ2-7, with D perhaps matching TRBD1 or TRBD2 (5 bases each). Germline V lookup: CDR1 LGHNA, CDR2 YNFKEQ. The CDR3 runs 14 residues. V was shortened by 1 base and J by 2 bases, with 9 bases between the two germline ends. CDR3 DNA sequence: TGTGCCAGCAGCCAAGGGGACCGGACCTACGAGCAGTACTTC. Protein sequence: CASSQGDRTYEQYF.